This note documents a single T cell receptor (beta chain) sequence. Its binding antigen is unknown. Base quality data are lacking; no much larger clone is found one base away. The data are from a study of cytomegalovirus exposure and HLA in healthy donors listed by TCRdb under 2017. Regarding the complete study: An earlier analysis of fewer than 750 of the donors reported roughly 300 Gb of sequence data and 95 million to 140 million unique TCR beta sequences obtained from around 190 million T cells. The study was designed to test whether signatures of past pathogen exposure could be identified by cataloging public T cell receptors. Of the approximately 400 genotyped donors, 65% to 90% fell in the genetic ancestry cluster associated with self-reported Caucasian donors. An earlier analysis of approximately 640 of the donors applied high-throughput TCR beta sequencing to assess whether each TCR beta V gene segment acted as functional or pseudogenic. Class I and class II HLA loci were covered by the typing at four-digit resolution. All discovery cohort repertoires had been generated on a single sequencing platform. In the later analysis, no new phenotypic data were used to find candidate immune exposures; instead, reliance was placed on TCR beta sequences and their occurrence across donors. The study profiled the T cell repertoires of fewer than 850 subjects by immunosequencing and related them to cytomegalovirus serostatus. Roughly 5 DR-DQ haplotypes were handled as single units for association and clustering, since linkage in the cohort was strong. An early release that covered some 630 HLA-typed donors contained approximately 300 gigabases of sequencing data and tens of millions of unique TCR sequences. A separate validation cohort of roughly 110 different subjects was used in addition to the roughly 640-subject first cohort. Genome-wide SNP genotypes for about 60% of the roughly 700 donors were used in a later genetic analysis, which treated that subset as a discovery cohort. On average, 235,054 unique TCR beta nucleotide sequences were sequenced per donor among 398 genotyped donors of the cohort, with roughly 20% of those sequences being non-productive. In a later analysis, previously published TCR beta repertoires from 670 or so donors were re-analyzed and high-resolution HLA genotyping was added so that TCR occurrence patterns could be studied. To predict cytomegalovirus infection status, the study brought together high-throughput TCR immunosequencing, statistical association of individual TCRs with disease status, and machine learning. Typing coverage varied by locus: roughly 620-640 donors for A, B, C, DRB1 and DQB1; roughly 500 for DQA1; over 600 for DPA1; approximately 450 for DPB1. Alongside the repertoire data, information on donor age, sex, ethnicity and CMV serostatus was compiled.

Results and caveats for the whole study, not just this receptor: Roughly uniform sequencing depth across donors was assumed in presence/absence analyses, although this assumption may not hold. In a later analysis, HLA-associated TCR beta chains were found to be more clonally expanded and to have lower generation probabilities than equally common non-associated chains. At a false discovery rate of 0.05, a later analysis linked under 20,000 TCR beta sequences to specific HLA alleles. In vitro tests confirmed that a few of the cytomegalovirus-associated TCR beta chains recognize cytomegalovirus antigens. A further reported finding was that TCR beta sequences accurately predicted the HLA-A and HLA-B alleles for most subjects in the first cohort. Because counts were too low, about 15 rarely observed V segments, including chromosome 9 orphons, were left out of the earlier analysis of a few hundred of the donors. Some IMGT-functional V segments, including TRBV6-2 and TRBV6-3, could not be distinguished by the 87-base-pair reads and were therefore excluded. According to a later analysis, TCR association rates differed among HLA loci, with DRB1 alleles showing the most associated TCRs and HLA-C alleles showing the fewest. Most TCR sequences were observed very rarely across donors, whereas some public TCRs were present in many individuals. A later genetic analysis associated a missense DCLRE1C variant with V-gene and J-gene trimming of TCR beta chains, and an independent cohort replicated the association. When HLA alleles, especially DR and DQ, strongly co-occurred, attributing TCR associations to individual alleles was difficult. In both the original and validation cohorts, the classifier was reported to diagnose cytomegalovirus status with high specificity and sensitivity. According to a later genetic analysis, donors in an Asian-associated ancestry cluster had fewer N-insertions in productive TCRs than the roughly 660-donor mean. In a later analysis, most CMV-associated TCR beta chains were found to appear HLA-restricted, with HLA associations seemingly driven largely by CMV exposure. Linkage disequilibrium might explain the correlated functional status among segregating V segments, but an unknown experimental factor could not be ruled out. The study gave a list of more than 150 TCR beta chains associated with cytomegalovirus. CMV serostatus was the only immune exposure information available for the cohort. Because HLA typing was missing for some donors at each locus, association tests included only the typed subset. In this cohort, only TCR beta chains were sequenced, and detectable features were limited by the absence of alpha or paired-chain data. Broadly in line with IMGT annotations, most TCR beta V segments showed up in productive rearrangements about 87% or about 30% of the time in an earlier analysis of around 550 of the donors. A cluster of highly shared sequence variants was judged likely to represent a technical artifact of the sequencing pipeline. The authors suggested that the approach could potentially be extended to other disease states and immunological phenotypes. Several of the top co-occurrence clusters appeared to be linked to parvovirus B19, influenza, CMV and Epstein-Barr virus, according to a later analysis.

Taken from the germline V gene (reference sequence), the CDR1 and CDR2 loops are MNHEY and SMNVEV. For this chain, trimming is 2 bases at the V end and 7 bases at the J end, and the number of junction bases without a gene match is 2. From its cysteine to its phenylalanine, the CDR3 spans 13 amino acids. Here the CDR3 DNA is all that survives: 39 bases in frame from base 1. In total, fewer than 750 healthy bone marrow donors made up the cohort. Cohort members were all nominally healthy when sampled, although unrecorded immune exposures were likely present. The donor was CMV seropositive and was included in the group of 300 or so seropositive cohort members. A peripheral blood sample was provided by each donor, and peripheral blood mononuclear cells were used for TCR beta sequencing. The Qiagen DNeasy Blood Extraction Kit was used to extract genomic DNA from the blood cell samples. The receptor library was made with the immunoSEQ multiplex PCR assay. For the multiplex PCR, a mixture combining 60 forward primers for TCR Vbeta segments and 13 reverse primers for TCR Jbeta segments was used. A multiplex PCR assay on genomic DNA amplified the CDR3 region of rearranged TCR beta genes. The Illumina HiSeq System was used to sequence the amplified TCR beta libraries as 87-base-pair reads. In the original analysis: Across the roughly 600 repertoires, a later analysis counted 78 million or so unique TCR beta chains, some 11 million of which were shared by at least two donors. Raw reads were error-corrected and collapsed into unique sequences with a nearest-neighbor algorithm that merged closely related sequences to remove PCR and sequencing errors. CDR3 sequences were aligned to IMGT reference sequences to assign V, D and J gene segments. For a sequence to be retained, at least a six-nucleotide match to both a V gene segment and a J gene segment was required. Rearrangements were classified as productive when the CDR3 lacked stop codons and remained in frame with V and J, and all other rearrangements were classified as non-productive. CDR3 was defined by IMGT convention, running from the second conserved V-encoded cysteine to the conserved J-encoded phenylalanine. The earlier analysis of 500 to 650 of the donors excluded any sequence lacking an unambiguous match to a single V gene segment. In an earlier analysis of some 590 of the donors, a V segment was called functional when productive rearrangements were above 56.7%, and segregating when the standard deviation between donors exceeded 5%. A statistical classification framework was built to diagnose cytomegalovirus status from the catalog of TCR beta chain sequences. In a later analysis, V and J genes were assigned by comparing TCR nucleotide sequences against IMGT/GENE-DB human TR gene sequences. In a later analysis, CDR3 sequences and most-parsimonious VDJ recombination scenarios were assigned using the TCRdist pipeline. In a later analysis, every TCR beta chain was defined by the combination of its CDR3 amino acid sequence and its V-gene family, and reads without a unique V-gene family were dropped. In a later analysis, approximately 640 highly shared, low-generation-probability nucleotide sequences were removed to address suspected cross-contamination and a sequencing artifact. In a later analysis, a clonal expansion index was calculated for each public chain from normalized within-repertoire ranks of inferred template counts. In a later analysis, generation probabilities were computed using a VDJ recombination model fitted to out-of-frame rearrangements, and the results were checked against IGoR. In a later analysis, hypergeometric tests were used to score TCR-TCR, TCR-HLA and TCR-CMV co-occurrence, with a repertoire-size bias correction applied to TCR pairs. In a later analysis, false discovery rates were estimated by permuting HLA or CMV assignments 20 times. A later analysis grouped co-occurring TCRs with DBSCAN, adding TCRdist sequence similarity when clustering within HLA-allele-positive subsets. Co-occurrence clustering excluded repertoires with fewer than 30,000 or more than 120,000 public chains, plus five with anomalous nucleotide sharing. The table was pulled from immuneACCESS by TCRdb, which kept in-frame rearrangements only. Such tables lose some clones; where checked, under half of the loss comes from unresolved V genes, and the rest has no known cause. The D gene and trimming were derived from the DNA, and the V and J assignments and clone size from that table. Across this sample there are some 120,000 clones, with more than 70% seen only once. 6.7% of the sample rests with the top ten.

Material: PBMCs. The clonotype originates from a woman aged 25 to 45 in good health and CMV-seropositive. This chain joins TRBV27 to TRBJ1-5, and 7 bases in between align with TRBD1. The CDR3 loop reads CASSLTGVQPQHF. In nucleotides, the sequence is TGTGCCAGCAGTTTAACAGGGGTCCAGCCCCAGCATTTT.